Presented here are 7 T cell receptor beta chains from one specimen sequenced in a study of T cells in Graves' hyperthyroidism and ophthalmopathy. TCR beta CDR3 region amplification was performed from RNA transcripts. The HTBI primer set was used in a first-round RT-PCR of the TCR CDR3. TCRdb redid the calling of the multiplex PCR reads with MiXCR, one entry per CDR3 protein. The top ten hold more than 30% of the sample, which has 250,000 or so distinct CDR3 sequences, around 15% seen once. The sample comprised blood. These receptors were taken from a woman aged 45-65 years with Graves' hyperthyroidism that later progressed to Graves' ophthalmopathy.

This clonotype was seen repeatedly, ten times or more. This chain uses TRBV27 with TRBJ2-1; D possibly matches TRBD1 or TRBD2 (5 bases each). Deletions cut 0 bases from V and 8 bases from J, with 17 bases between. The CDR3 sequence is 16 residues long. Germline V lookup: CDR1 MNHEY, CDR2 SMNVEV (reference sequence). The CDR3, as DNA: TGTGCCAGCAGTTTATCGTGGGGGAGAACACAACATGAGCAGTTCTTC. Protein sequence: CASSLSWGRTQHEQFF.

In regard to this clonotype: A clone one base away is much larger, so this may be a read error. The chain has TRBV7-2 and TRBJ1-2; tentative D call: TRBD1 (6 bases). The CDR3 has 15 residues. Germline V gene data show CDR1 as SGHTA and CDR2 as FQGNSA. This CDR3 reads CASNINRDSGYSYTF. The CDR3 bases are TGTGCCAGCAACATAAACAGGGATTCGGGCTATAGCTACACCTTC.

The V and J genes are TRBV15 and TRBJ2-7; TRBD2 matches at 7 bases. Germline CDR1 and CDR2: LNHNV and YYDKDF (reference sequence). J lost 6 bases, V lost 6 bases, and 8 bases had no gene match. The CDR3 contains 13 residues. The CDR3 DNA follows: TGTGCCACCAGTGATTGGGCTAGCGGCGAGCAGTACTTC. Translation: CATSDWASGEQYF.

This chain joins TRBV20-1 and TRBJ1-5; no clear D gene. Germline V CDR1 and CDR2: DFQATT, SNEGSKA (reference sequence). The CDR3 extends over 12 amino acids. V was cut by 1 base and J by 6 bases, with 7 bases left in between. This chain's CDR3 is CSARGRSQPQHF. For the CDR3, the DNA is TGCAGTGCTAGAGGACGTAGTCAGCCCCAGCATTTT.

DNA of the CDR3: TGTGCCAGTACCCCGGGTCGGACTAGCGGGAGGACAAAGCAGTTCTTC. Translating gives CASTPGRTSGRTKQFF. This rearrangement joins TRBV19 to TRBJ2-1; 14 positions agree with TRBD2. V was clipped by 7 bases and J by 11 bases; unmatched bases: 13. The CDR3 length is 16 residues. CDR1 LNHDA and CDR2 SQIVND come from the germline V gene (reference sequence).

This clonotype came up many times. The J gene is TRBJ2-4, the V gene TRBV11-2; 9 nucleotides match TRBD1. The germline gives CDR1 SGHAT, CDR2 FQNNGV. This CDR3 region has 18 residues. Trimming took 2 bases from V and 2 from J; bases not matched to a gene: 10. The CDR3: CASSLIYGTGPSKNIQYF. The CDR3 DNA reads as TGTGCCAGCAGCTTAATATATGGGACAGGGCCCTCCAAAAACATTCAGTACTTC.

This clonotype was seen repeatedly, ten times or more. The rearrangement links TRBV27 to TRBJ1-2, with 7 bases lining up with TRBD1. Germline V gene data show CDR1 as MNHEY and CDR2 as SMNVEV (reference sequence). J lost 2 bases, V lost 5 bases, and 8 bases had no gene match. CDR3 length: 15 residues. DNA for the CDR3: TGTGCCAGCAGTCCCCCGGACAGGAGGAACTATGGCTACACCTTC. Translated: CASSPPDRRNYGYTF.